One sample yielded the 25 T cell receptor beta chains listed below, sequenced in a study of T-cell reconstitution after alpha-beta-depleted transplantation in children. The authors prepared the TCRbeta library with unique molecular identifiers. TCRdb re-analysed the PCR reads in MiXCR, keeping a single row per CDR3 protein. The sample has about 540,000 distinct CDR3 sequences, 27% seen once. Sequencing was performed on PBMCs, taken before TCRalphabeta/CD19-depleted stem cell transplant. These receptors all stem from a boy under two years old with Wiskott-Aldrich syndrome, due to receive a stem cell transplant.

V gene TRBV5-1 combines with J gene TRBJ1-2; TRBD1 agrees at 10 bases. The CDR3 loop spans 16 amino acids. Germline trimming cut 2 bases from V and 4 bases from J; bases unmatched to any gene: 8. Germline assignment: CDR1 SGHRS and CDR2 YFSETQ. The CDR3 here is CASSLKLRQGAYGYTF. CDR3 nucleotides: TGCGCCAGCAGCTTAAAACTTCGACAGGGGGCCTATGGCTACACCTTC.

This clonotype was detected only a few times. The J gene is TRBJ2-3, the V gene TRBV11-2, with D maybe TRBD2 (5 bases). The CDR3 loop spans 16 amino acids. Germline V gene data show CDR1 as SGHAT and CDR2 as FQNNGV. Trimming removed 0 bases at V and 0 bases at J, with 10 bases between. The CDR3 protein is CASSLDISASTDTQYF. In DNA form, the CDR3 reads TGTGCCAGCAGCTTAGATATTAGCGCAAGCACAGATACGCAGTATTTT.

The rearrangement uses TRBV12-3 or TRBV12-4 and TRBJ2-1, with 7 bases aligning to TRBD2. The CDR3 is made up of 14 amino acids. V lost 5 bases, J lost 8 bases, and 9 bases stayed unmatched. The CDR3 loop is CASSAGLVGYEQFF. CDR3 DNA sequence: TGTGCCAGCAGTGCAGGACTAGTAGGCTATGAGCAGTTCTTC.

This clonotype was seen a few times. The rearrangement links TRBV6-1 to TRBJ1-5; D possibly corresponds to TRBD1 (6 bases). Trimming took off 10 bases at V and 3 bases at J, with 16 bases between the two ends. The germline CDR1 and CDR2 sequences are MNHNS and SASEGT. The CDR3 totals 14 residues. The CDR3 loop reads CATTQDSPNQPQHF. The CDR3, as DNA: TGTGCCACGACGCAGGACAGCCCCAATCAGCCCCAGCATTTT.

V and J are TRBV12-3 or TRBV12-4 and TRBJ2-3; TRBD2 matches at 11 bases. V gave up 5 bases and J gave up 1 base; unmatched junction bases: 8. This CDR3 is built from 17 residues. The CDR3: CASSKRLAGSGTDTQYF. In DNA form, the CDR3 reads TGTGCCAGCAGTAAACGACTAGCGGGATCGGGCACAGATACGCAGTATTTT.

The chain joins TRBV24-1 to TRBJ2-1; 9 positions agree with TRBD1. From germline, CDR1 is KGHDR and CDR2 SFDVKD. V dropped 4 bases and J dropped 7; count of bases not matched to a gene: 7. CDR3 length equals 15 residues. CDR3 loop: CATSERTGVGNEQFF. The CDR3 DNA reads as TGTGCCACCAGTGAGCGGACAGGGGTAGGGAATGAGCAGTTCTTC.

This clonotype was counted only a few times. This rearrangement joins TRBV6-1 to TRBJ2-7; TRBD2 matches 9 bases. CDR3 length: 18 residues. Looked up from germline, CDR1 is MNHNS and CDR2 is SASEGT. With V trimmed by 1 base and J by 0 bases, 10 bases remained unmatched. CDR3 nucleotides: TGTGCCAGCAGTGAAGGGGTAGCGGGAGCACGGAGCTCCTACGAGCAGTACTTC. Translated, it gives CASSEGVAGARSSYEQYF.

The rearrangement links TRBV4-1 to TRBJ1-1; 7 bases are a match to TRBD1. V lost 4 bases and J lost 0; bases outside the gene matches: 11. The germline V gene encodes CDR1 MGHRA and CDR2 YSYEKL. This CDR3 region has 17 residues. The CDR3 loop is CASSLTGASILNTEAFF. CDR3 nucleotide sequence: TGCGCCAGCAGCCTTACAGGGGCCTCCATCTTGAACACTGAAGCTTTCTTT.

The chain joins TRBV5-1 to TRBJ2-7, with D possibly being TRBD2 (6 bases). Germline V CDR1 and CDR2: SGHRS, YFSETQ. This CDR3 has 13 amino acids. V gave up 6 bases and J gave up 4 bases, with 14 bases separating them. This CDR3 reads CASNRDSTYEQYF. DNA of the CDR3: TGCGCCAGCAACCGGGACTCCACGTACGAGCAGTACTTC. The full variable domain, with the rest looked up from reference TRBV5-1 and TRBJ2-7, is KAGVTQTPRYLIKTRGQQVTLSCSPISGHRSVSWYQQTPGQGLQFLFEYFSETQRNKGNFPGRFSGRQFSNSRSEMNVSTLELGDSALYLCASNRDSTYEQYFGPGTRLTVT.

CDR3 bases: TGTGCCAGCGGGTACCCAAGGACTGAAGCTTTCTTT. Its translation: CASGYPRTEAFF. This rearrangement joins TRBV27 to TRBJ1-1; no reliable D call. CDR1 MNHEY and CDR2 SMNVEV come from the germline V gene (reference sequence). V lost 8 bases to trimming and J lost 5 bases, with 12 bases between them. The CDR3 covers 12 residues.

The rearrangement uses TRBV6-5 and TRBJ2-3; D not resolved. Trimming stripped 0 bases from V and 3 bases from J, with 7 bases between. This CDR3 spans 14 amino acids. Per germline, CDR1 MNHEY and CDR2 SVGAGI. The CDR3 is CASSYSKVTDTQYF. CDR3 nucleotide sequence: TGTGCCAGCAGTTACTCAAAGGTGACAGATACGCAGTATTTT.

This sequence joins TRBV29-1 and TRBJ1-2, with D unclear. V lost 6 bases to trimming and J lost 4 bases, with 15 bases between them. The CDR3 contains 13 residues. The V gene's germline CDR1 is SQVTM and CDR2 ANQGSEA. The CDR3, as DNA: TGCAGCGTCCTGAATGGGGTAGCCTATGGCTACACCTTC. Residues: CSVLNGVAYGYTF.

This clonotype was seen a few times. The J gene is TRBJ2-5, the V gene TRBV12-3 or TRBV12-4; possible D gene TRBD1, 6 bases. This CDR3 is built from 14 residues. The V gene lost 6 bases and the J gene lost 4 bases, with 15 bases spanning the gap. This chain's CDR3 is CASRPRQVRETQYF. CDR3 in DNA: TGTGCCAGCAGGCCCAGACAGGTTAGAGAGACCCAGTACTTC.

J is TRBJ2-7 and V is TRBV29-1, with 9 bases that match TRBD1. Per germline, CDR1 SQVTM and CDR2 ANQGSEA. This CDR3 comprises 13 residues. The J segment lost 2 bases and the V segment lost 6 bases, leaving 5 bases of the junction unmatched. CDR3 in DNA: TGCAGCGTATGGACAGGGGAAACCTACGAGCAGTACTTC. Translating it yields CSVWTGETYEQYF.

The chain uses TRBV3-1 and TRBJ1-2; no clear D gene. The CDR3 runs 14 residues. Trimming removed 3 bases from V and 4 bases from J, with 12 bases in between. Looked up from germline, CDR1 is LGHDT and CDR2 is YNNKEL (reference sequence). The CDR3: CASSQRDSSYGYTF. The DNA of the CDR3 is TGTGCCAGCAGCCAGAGGGATTCTAGCTATGGCTACACCTTC.

This clonotype was found a few times. The rearrangement links TRBV5-6 to TRBJ1-2, with a weak D call TRBD1 (5 bases). V gave up 4 bases and J gave up 8 bases, with 18 bases separating them. This CDR3 spans 14 amino acids. CDR1 and CDR2 from the germline V gene are SGHDT and YYEEEE. CDR3 sequence (DNA): TGTGCCAGCAGCCCTGGGACCGACCCGGGAGGCTACACCTTC. As protein: CASSPGTDPGGYTF.

The V call is TRBV5-5, the J call TRBJ2-5; 8 bases are a match to TRBD1. The CDR3 consists of 15 residues. The ends lost 1 base at V and 5 bases at J; junction bases unmatched: 7. Germline-derived CDR1 and CDR2 are SGHKS and YYEKEE (reference sequence). The CDR3 region is CASSLPRGQRETQYF. The CDR3 DNA reads TGTGCCAGCAGCTTGCCCAGGGGGCAGCGGGAGACCCAGTACTTC. The complete variable domain, with remaining parts taken from reference TRBV5-5 and TRBJ2-5, reads DAGVTQSPTHLIKTRGQQVTLRCSPISGHKSVSWYQQVLGQGPQFIFQYYEKEERGRGNFPDRFSARQFPNYSSELNVNALLLGDSALYLCASSLPRGQRETQYFGPGTRLLVL.

As DNA, the CDR3 is TGTGCCAGCAGTTTATACGGTAGCGGGAGCACAGATACGCAGTATTTT. Encoded protein: CASSLYGSGSTDTQYF. The J gene is TRBJ2-3, the V gene TRBV27; 7 bases line up with TRBD2. CDR3 length: 16 amino acids. J was trimmed by 0 bases and V by 1 base; bases with no gene match: 4. The V gene's germline CDR1 is MNHEY and CDR2 SMNVEV (reference sequence).

For this clonotype: Germline and junction disagree at one end, which may indicate a read error. The rearrangement uses TRBV20-1 and TRBJ2-6; tentatively, D is TRBD1 or TRBD2 (5 bases each). Germline V gene data show CDR1 as DFQATT and CDR2 as SNEGSKA (reference sequence). The CDR3 runs 15 residues. CDR3 coding DNA: TGCAGTGCTAGAGATCTGAGGTCCGGGGCCAACGGCCTGACTTTC. Protein sequence: CSARDLRSGANGLTF.

This clonotype showed up just a few times. This chain joins TRBV5-1 and TRBJ2-1, with unresolved D. Germline CDR1 and CDR2: SGHRS and YFSETQ. The CDR3 extends over 11 amino acids. Trimming removed 6 bases at V and 4 bases at J, with 5 bases between. The chain's CDR3 is CASKIYNEQFF. CDR3 DNA: TGCGCCAGCAAGATATACAATGAGCAGTTCTTC.

J is TRBJ2-1 and V is TRBV12-3 or TRBV12-4, with TRBD2 matching over 7 bases. V trimming: 5 bases; J trimming: 4 bases; junction bases outside the gene matches: 11. The length of the CDR3 is 16 residues. CDR3 nucleotide sequence: TGTGCCAGCAGTCCTCTTCTAGCGGCAGGATACAATGAGCAGTTCTTC. Protein product: CASSPLLAAGYNEQFF.

This clonotype came up a few times. The chain links TRBV24-1 to TRBJ1-1, with D tentatively TRBD1 (5 bases). This CDR3 spans 14 amino acids. The ends were cut back, 3 bases at V and 1 base at J, with 8 bases in the middle. Germline CDR1 KGHDR, CDR2 SFDVKD. CDR3 residues: CATSDGAENTEAFF. As DNA, the CDR3 is TGTGCCACCAGTGATGGGGCGGAGAACACTGAAGCTTTCTTT.

The chain joins TRBV20-1 to TRBJ1-2; TRBD1 matches 7 bases. V lost 6 bases to trimming and J lost 4 bases; unmatched junction nucleotides: 14. Germline lookup yields CDR1 DFQATT and CDR2 SNEGSKA (reference sequence). The CDR3 runs 15 residues. The DNA for the CDR3 is TGCAGTGCCAATTCAAAAGACAGGGCCCCCTATGGCTACACCTTC. It codes for CSANSKDRAPYGYTF.

J is TRBJ2-1 and V is TRBV7-9; 7 bases align to TRBD1. The germline CDR1 and CDR2 sequences are SEHNR and FQNEAQ (reference sequence). The CDR3 contains 14 residues. V was pared by 6 bases and J by 4 bases, with 6 bases of the junction left unmatched. The CDR3 bases are TGTGCCAGCAGGCCGACAGGGACATACAATGAGCAGTTCTTC. It specifies CASRPTGTYNEQFF.

The CDR3 region has the DNA TGTGCCAGCAGTTTAAGGGATTCAGCTTTCTTT. Translated: CASSLRDSAFF. The rearrangement uses TRBV12-3 or TRBV12-4 and TRBJ1-1; D ambiguous. V dropped 2 bases and J dropped 10 bases, with 8 bases sitting between them. The CDR3 length is 11 residues.